Following are 5 T cell receptor beta chains from one sample sequenced in a study of blood T cells in healthy people across ages. Together with a sample-barcoded 5' primer, a J-beta primer mix was included in a second PCR lasting about 6 to 11 cycles. TCRdb fed the 5' RACE reads into MiXCR, producing one record per CDR3 protein. The sample records about 670,000 distinct CDR3 sequences, around 38% being singletons. The sequencing input was blood. These receptors were taken from a man aged 80 or over in good health.

V and J are TRBV6-1 and TRBJ2-5; a possible D gene is TRBD1 (5 bases). The V end was cut by 2 bases, the J end by 13 bases, with 11 bases between. CDR1 and CDR2 (germline): MNHNS, SASEGT. The CDR3 runs 11 residues. This CDR3 is CASSEYQGRYF. The CDR3 DNA reads TGTGCCAGCAGTGAATACCAGGGCAGGTACTTC.

Remarks on this clonotype: Sequence at one end of the junction differs from germline and may be a read error. The V and J genes are TRBV25-1 and TRBJ1-1; TRBD1 agrees at 8 bases. The germline gives CDR1 MGHDK, CDR2 SYGVNS. The CDR3 consists of 14 residues. In nucleotides, the CDR3 is TGTGCCAGCAGGGACTACAGGGGGAACACTGAAACTTTCTTT. Its protein product is CASRDYRGNTETFF.

V usage is TRBV27 and J usage is TRBJ2-1; D possibly corresponds to TRBD1 (5 bases). V gave up 6 bases and J gave up 6 bases, with 9 bases separating them. The CDR3 is 12 amino acids. Germline assignment: CDR1 MNHEY and CDR2 SMNVEV (reference sequence). CDR3 coding DNA: TGTGCCAGCAGGGCAGGGTTCAATGAGCAGTTCTTC. Encoded protein: CASRAGFNEQFF.

The chain uses TRBV6-6 and TRBJ2-3; D may be TRBD1 or TRBD2 (6 bases each). There are 15 residues in the CDR3. Germline V CDR1 and CDR2: MNHNY, SVGAGI (reference sequence). V was shortened by 8 bases and J by 0 bases, with 15 bases between the two germline ends. The CDR3 region has the DNA TGTGCCAGCCGCTCGTGGGGGGCTAGCACAGATACGCAGTATTTT. This translates into CASRSWGASTDTQYF.

V and J are TRBV3-1 and TRBJ2-4; D is ambiguous. Trimming removed 2 bases at V and 0 bases at J, with 8 bases between. CDR1 LGHDT and CDR2 YNNKEL come from the germline V gene (reference sequence). The CDR3 runs 15 residues. Written as DNA, the CDR3 is TGTGCCAGCAGCCAACCCACCCGAGCCAAAAACATTCAGTACTTC. As protein: CASSQPTRAKNIQYF. The variable domain in full, completed from reference TRBV3-1 and TRBJ2-4, reads DTAVSQTPKYLVTQMGNDKSIKCEQNLGHDTMYWYKQDSKKFLKIMFSYNNKELIINETVPNRFSPKSPDKAHLNLHINSLELGDSAVYFCASSQPTRAKNIQYFGAGTRLSVL.